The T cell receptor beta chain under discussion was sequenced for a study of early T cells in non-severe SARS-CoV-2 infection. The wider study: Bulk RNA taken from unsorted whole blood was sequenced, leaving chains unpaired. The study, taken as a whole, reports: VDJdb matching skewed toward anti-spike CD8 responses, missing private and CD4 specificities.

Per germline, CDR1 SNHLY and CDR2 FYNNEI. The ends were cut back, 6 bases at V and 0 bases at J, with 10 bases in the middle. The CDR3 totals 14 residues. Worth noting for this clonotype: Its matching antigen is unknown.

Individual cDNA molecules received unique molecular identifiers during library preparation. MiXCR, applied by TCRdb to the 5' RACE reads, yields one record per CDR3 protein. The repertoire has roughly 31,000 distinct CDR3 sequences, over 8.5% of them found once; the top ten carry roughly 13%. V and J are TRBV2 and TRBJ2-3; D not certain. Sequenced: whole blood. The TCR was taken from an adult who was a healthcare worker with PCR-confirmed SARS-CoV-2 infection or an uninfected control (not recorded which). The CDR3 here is CASRYTTSTDTQYF. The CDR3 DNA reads TGTGCCAGCAGATACACCACTAGCACAGATACGCAGTATTTT.